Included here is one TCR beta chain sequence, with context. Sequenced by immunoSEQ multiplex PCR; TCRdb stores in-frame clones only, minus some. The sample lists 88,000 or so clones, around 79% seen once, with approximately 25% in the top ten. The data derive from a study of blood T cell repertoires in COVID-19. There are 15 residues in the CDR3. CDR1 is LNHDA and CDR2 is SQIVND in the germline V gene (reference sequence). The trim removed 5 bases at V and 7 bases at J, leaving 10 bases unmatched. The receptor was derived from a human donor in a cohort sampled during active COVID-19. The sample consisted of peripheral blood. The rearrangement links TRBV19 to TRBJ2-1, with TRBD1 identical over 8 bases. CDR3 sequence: CASSPGQGRGNEQFF. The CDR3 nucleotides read TGTGCCAGTAGTCCCGGACAGGGTAGGGGGAATGAGCAGTTCTTC.